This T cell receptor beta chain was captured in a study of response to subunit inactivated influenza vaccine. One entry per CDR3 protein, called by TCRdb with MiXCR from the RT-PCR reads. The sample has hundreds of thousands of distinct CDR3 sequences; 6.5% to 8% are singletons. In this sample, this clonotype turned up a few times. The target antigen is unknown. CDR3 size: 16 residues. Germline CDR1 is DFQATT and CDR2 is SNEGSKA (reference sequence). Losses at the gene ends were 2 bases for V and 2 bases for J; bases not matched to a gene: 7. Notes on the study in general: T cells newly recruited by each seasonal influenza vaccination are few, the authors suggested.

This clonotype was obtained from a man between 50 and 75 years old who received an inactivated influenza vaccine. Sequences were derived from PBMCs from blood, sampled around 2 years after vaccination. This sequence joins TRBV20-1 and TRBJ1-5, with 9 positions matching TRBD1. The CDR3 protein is CSARLGQGSGNQPQHF. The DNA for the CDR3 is TGCAGTGCTAGACTAGGACAGGGGAGCGGCAATCAGCCCCAGCATTTT.